The 27 T cell receptor beta chains below all came from one sample that was sequenced in a study of OX40 agonist ivuxolimab in advanced cancers. Repertoires were generated with immunoSEQ multiplex PCR, while TCRdb's copy carries only in-frame clones and drops some. The sample includes about 79,000 clones, approximately 88% of them seen just once. The sample in question was CD4+ or CD8+ T cells sorted from blood, obtained in a trial of the OX40 agonist ivuxolimab. Source of these receptors: an adult with an advanced solid tumor such as melanoma, head and neck, liver or kidney cancer.

V usage is TRBV5-4 and J usage is TRBJ1-5; D perhaps matches TRBD1 (6 bases). The CDR3 covers 14 residues. From germline, CDR1 is SGHNT and CDR2 YYREEE (reference sequence). V lost 0 bases and J lost 4, with 8 bases in between. The CDR3 DNA reads as TGTGCCAGCAGCTTGGGAGGGGGGAATCAGCCCCAGCATTTT. Encoded protein: CASSLGGGNQPQHF.

This CDR3 is CASSIPGLAADTQYF. The CDR3 DNA is TGTGCCAGTAGTATACCAGGACTAGCGGCAGATACGCAGTATTTT. This chain links TRBV19 with TRBJ2-3, with 10 nucleotides matching TRBD2. This CDR3 has 15 residues. The V segment lost 2 bases and the J segment 4 bases; nucleotides outside the gene matches: 3. Germline values: CDR1 LNHDA, CDR2 SQIVND (reference sequence).

This clone is a singleton in its sample. In DNA form, the CDR3 reads TGCGCCAGCAGCTATGACAGGGACACCGGGGAGCTGTTTTTT. It translates to CASSYDRDTGELFF. This chain uses TRBV5-1 with TRBJ2-2; TRBD1 matches 7 bases. CDR1 is SGHRS, CDR2 YFSETQ, per germline. Germline trimming cut 3 bases from V and 3 bases from J; bases unmatched to any gene: 2. CDR3 length equals 14 residues. Full variable domain (rest looked up from reference TRBV5-1 and TRBJ2-2): KAGVTQTPRYLIKTRGQQVTLSCSPISGHRSVSWYQQTPGQGLQFLFEYFSETQRNKGNFPGRFSGRQFSNSRSEMNVSTLELGDSALYLCASSYDRDTGELFFGEGSRLTVL.

The V gene is TRBV5-5, the J gene TRBJ1-2; 11 nucleotides align to TRBD1. Germline trimming cut 0 bases from V and 5 bases from J; bases unmatched to any gene: 6. The CDR3 extends over 16 amino acids. CDR1 is SGHKS, CDR2 YYEKEE, per germline (reference sequence). This CDR3 reads CASSLDAGTGGYGYTF. The CDR3 DNA reads as TGTGCCAGCAGCTTGGACGCCGGGACAGGGGGTTATGGCTACACCTTC.

The rearrangement links TRBV5-1 to TRBJ2-7; 8 bases fit TRBD1. The CDR3 length is 14 residues. With 4 bases clipped from V and 4 bases from J, the junction kept 7 bases outside the gene matches. The germline CDR1 and CDR2 sequences are SGHRS and YFSETQ. CDR3 DNA: TGCGCCAGCAGCGCTGCGGGACAGGAGTACGAGCAGTACTTC. Translated: CASSAAGQEYEQYF.

The gene calls are TRBV11-3 and TRBJ1-1; D unclear. The CDR3 spans 14 residues. Germline-derived CDR1 and CDR2 are SGHNT and YENEEA. V was cut by 5 bases and J by 1 base, with 11 bases left in between. CDR3 bases: TGTGCCAGCAGCCCCCAGACTGGGAACACTGAAGCTTTCTTT. Translated, it gives CASSPQTGNTEAFF.

V usage is TRBV28 and J usage is TRBJ2-7; either TRBD1 or TRBD2 may supply D (7 bases each). Germline V gene lookup returns CDR1 MDHEN and CDR2 SYDVKM. Trimming left V 5 bases short and J 7 bases short, with 18 bases between. The CDR3 contains 14 residues. The CDR3 DNA reads TGTGCCAGCAGTCCGGGGGGACAGATTACGGAGCAGTACTTC. Its protein is CASSPGGQITEQYF.

The CDR3 nucleotides are TGTGCCACCAGCAGAGTTGGTGTAGCGGGAAACCAAGAGACCCAGTACTTC. Its translation is CATSRVGVAGNQETQYF. V gene TRBV15 combines with J gene TRBJ2-5, with 8 bases fitting TRBD2. The CDR3 totals 17 residues. Unmatched junction bases numbered 7, after V lost 1 base and J lost 0 bases. CDR1 and CDR2 from the germline V gene are LNHNV and YYDKDF (reference sequence).

This chain joins TRBV30 and TRBJ2-1, with TRBD2 matching 8 bases. This CDR3 spans 14 amino acids. Per the germline V gene, CDR1 is GTSNPN and CDR2 is SVGIG (reference sequence). The V and J ends lost 2 bases and 3 bases, in that order; junction bases with no gene match: 3. The CDR3: CAWSKLAVYNEQFF. CDR3 in DNA: TGTGCCTGGAGTAAACTAGCGGTCTACAATGAGCAGTTCTTC.

The J gene is TRBJ2-7, the V gene TRBV2; 16 nucleotides line up with TRBD2. The CDR3 has 16 amino acids. Germline trimming cut 6 bases from V and 5 bases from J; bases unmatched to any gene: 7. Per the germline V gene, CDR1 is SNHLY and CDR2 is FYNNEI. CDR3 bases: TGTGCCAGCAGGTTACCGGGACTAGCGGGAGGGGACGAGCAGTACTTC. As protein: CASRLPGLAGGDEQYF.

V and J are TRBV7-9 and TRBJ1-2; D gene unclear. The CDR3 extends over 14 amino acids. CDR1 and CDR2 (germline): SEHNR, FQNEAQ (reference sequence). The V and J ends lost 1 base and 5 bases respectively, with 11 bases between them. This CDR3 is CASSLGYGDYGYTF. The CDR3 coding sequence is TGTGCCAGCAGCTTAGGGTACGGGGATTATGGCTACACCTTC. The complete variable domain, with remaining parts taken from reference TRBV7-9 and TRBJ1-2, reads DTGVSQNPRHKITKRGQNVTFRCDPISEHNRLYWYRQTLGQGPEFLTYFQNEAQLEKSRLLSDRFSAERPKGSFSTLEIQRTEQGDSAMYLCASSLGYGDYGYTFGSGTRLTVV.

The rearrangement links TRBV2 to TRBJ1-4; D uncertain. The CDR3 sequence is 18 residues long. Trimming took off 4 bases at V and 3 bases at J, with 21 bases between the two ends. The germline gives CDR1 SNHLY, CDR2 FYNNEI. CDR3 loop: CASSVRAGGDRANEKLFF. DNA of the CDR3: TGTGCCAGCAGTGTTCGGGCAGGTGGGGATCGGGCTAATGAAAAACTGTTTTTT.

The V call is TRBV28, the J call TRBJ1-5; TRBD1 matches 11 bases. The CDR3 length is 14 residues. The V segment lost 8 bases and the J segment 5 bases; nucleotides outside the gene matches: 5. Germline V gene lookup returns CDR1 MDHEN and CDR2 SYDVKM. CDR3 bases: TGTGCCAGCTACGGACAGGGGGCAGATCAGCCCCAGCATTTT. Protein product: CASYGQGADQPQHF.

The chain is built from TRBV7-6 and TRBJ2-3; TRBD2 agrees at 8 bases. The junction had 1 base not matched to a gene; V was cut back by 5 bases and J by 0 bases. Germline lookup yields CDR1 SGHVS and CDR2 FNYEAQ. This CDR3 is 14 amino acids long. The CDR3 DNA reads TGTGCCAGCAGCGCTAGCGGGAGCACAGATACGCAGTATTTT. Translation gives CASSASGSTDTQYF.

The chain uses TRBV5-1 and TRBJ2-3; no clear D. The V gene's germline CDR1 is SGHRS and CDR2 YFSETQ. This CDR3 is built from 16 residues. V lost 5 bases and J 0 bases, leaving 16 bases between the germline ends. This CDR3 is CASRDGSGTSTDTQYF. The CDR3 coding sequence is TGCGCCAGCAGGGACGGCTCCGGCACTAGCACAGATACGCAGTATTTT.

This rearrangement joins TRBV28 to TRBJ1-2; D uncertain. Germline values: CDR1 MDHEN, CDR2 SYDVKM. The V end lost 5 bases, the J end lost 4 bases, and 8 bases lay between the germline ends. The length of the CDR3 is 12 residues. For the CDR3, the DNA is TGTGCCAGCAGTATACGGTCCTATGGCTACACCTTC. Translating gives CASSIRSYGYTF.

The rearrangement links TRBV19 to TRBJ1-1; 10 bases match TRBD1. Germline CDR1 LNHDA, CDR2 SQIVND (reference sequence). The CDR3 length is 15 residues. The V gene end was trimmed by 4 bases and the J gene end by 6 bases; junction bases not matched to a gene: 8. The CDR3 protein is CASSTLTGGGSEAFF. DNA of the CDR3: TGTGCCAGTAGTACCCTGACAGGGGGCGGGTCTGAAGCTTTCTTT.

The genes are TRBV6-1 and TRBJ1-5, with TRBD1 as a possible D gene (6 bases). V was shortened by 2 bases and J by 0 bases, with 11 bases between the two germline ends. Germline assignment: CDR1 MNHNS and CDR2 SASEGT. CDR3 size: 16 residues. The CDR3 DNA is TGTGCCAGCAGTGAATTAGGACAGAATAGCAATCAGCCCCAGCATTTT. It is translated as CASSELGQNSNQPQHF.

This clone was seen only a few times. V usage is TRBV6-1 and J usage is TRBJ2-7; D may be TRBD1 (5 bases). V dropped 3 bases and J dropped 3 bases, with 15 bases sitting between them. The CDR3 is 15 amino acids. CDR1 and CDR2 (germline): MNHNS, SASEGT. The DNA of the CDR3 is TGTGCCAGCAGTGACCAGCCGACAGAATTCTACGAGCAGTACTTC. It is translated as CASSDQPTEFYEQYF.

This clone was seen a single time. This chain connects TRBV7-6 to TRBJ2-7; TRBD2 agrees at 7 bases. V lost 3 bases, J lost 2 bases, and 4 bases stayed unmatched. Germline lookup yields CDR1 SGHVS and CDR2 FNYEAQ. The CDR3 runs to 14 residues. For the CDR3, the DNA is TGTGCCAGCAGCTTCAGCGGGATTACCTACGAGCAGTACTTC. Translation gives CASSFSGITYEQYF.

The V call is TRBV10-3, the J call TRBJ2-1; D gene ambiguous. CDR3 length: 13 residues. V shed 6 bases and J shed 0 bases, with 6 bases lying between them. From germline, CDR1 is ENHRY and CDR2 SYGVKD. The CDR3 DNA sequence: TGTGCCATCAGGGCGGACTCCTACAATGAGCAGTTCTTC. Protein sequence: CAIRADSYNEQFF.

The rearrangement uses TRBV7-9 and TRBJ1-1; unclear D gene. This CDR3 region has 13 residues. CDR1 is SEHNR, CDR2 FQNEAQ, per germline (reference sequence). The CDR3 nucleotides are TGTGCGGGAGTCGCGGGAGTTGACACTGAAGCTTTCTTT. This translates into CAGVAGVDTEAFF. Based on the CDR3 plus reference TRBV7-9 and TRBJ1-1, the full variable domain is DTGVSQNPRHKITKRGQNVTFRCDPISEHNRLYWYRQTLGQGPEFLTYFQNEAQLEKSRLLSDRFSAERPKGSFSTLEIQRTEQGDSAMYLCAGVAGVDTEAFFGQGTRLTVV.

The chain has TRBV7-8 and TRBJ2-1, with 8 bases fitting TRBD2. Unmatched junction bases numbered 7, after V lost 3 bases and J lost 3 bases. This CDR3 region has 16 residues. CDR1 SGHVS and CDR2 FQNEAQ come from the germline V gene. Written as DNA, the CDR3 is TGTGCCAGCAGCTTTACGAGCGGGAGTGGCTACAATGAGCAGTTCTTC. This gives the protein CASSFTSGSGYNEQFF.

The chain carries TRBV2 and TRBJ1-1, with D uncertain. The germline V and J ends were trimmed by 3 bases and 3 bases, with 8 bases remaining between them. In germline, CDR1 is SNHLY, CDR2 FYNNEI. The length of the CDR3 is 13 residues. CDR3 sequence reads: CASSDGEDTEAFF. CDR3 coding DNA: TGTGCCAGCAGTGACGGTGAGGACACTGAAGCTTTCTTT.

V is TRBV2 and J is TRBJ1-1; 7 bases agree with TRBD1. V trimming: 2 bases; J trimming: 6 bases; junction bases outside the gene matches: 3. Germline assignment: CDR1 SNHLY and CDR2 FYNNEI. The CDR3 has 13 residues. For the CDR3, the DNA is TGTGCCAGCAGTGAAACAACAGGGGCTGAAGCTTTCTTT. Amino acids: CASSETTGAEAFF.

The chain links TRBV5-1 to TRBJ2-2, with D perhaps matching TRBD2 (5 bases). The CDR3 is made up of 15 amino acids. V was pared by 0 bases and J by 4 bases, with 10 bases between. Looked up from germline, CDR1 is SGHRS and CDR2 is YFSETQ. The CDR3 sequence is CASSLDGESTGELFF. The CDR3 DNA follows: TGCGCCAGCAGCTTGGACGGGGAGAGCACCGGGGAGCTGTTTTTT.

The V gene is TRBV7-9, the J gene TRBJ2-2, with 7 bases identical to TRBD2. The V gene's germline CDR1 is SEHNR and CDR2 FQNEAQ (reference sequence). The CDR3 is 15 amino acids. In nucleotides, the CDR3 is TGTGCTCTCTACCCGTGGGGCGGGAGTGACGGGGAGCTGTTTTTT. Translating gives CALYPWGGSDGELFF. Full variable domain (outside the CDR3, taken from reference TRBV7-9 and TRBJ2-2): DTGVSQNPRHKITKRGQNVTFRCDPISEHNRLYWYRQTLGQGPEFLTYFQNEAQLEKSRLLSDRFSAERPKGSFSTLEIQRTEQGDSAMYLCALYPWGGSDGELFFGEGSRLTVL.